The rows below give T cell receptor beta chains drawn from one sample of a study of cytomegalovirus exposure and HLA in healthy donors. Using immunoSEQ multiplex PCR, the repertoire was profiled, and TCRdb retains in-frame clones only, with some absent. The sample contains roughly 140,000 clones, roughly 82% of which appear only once. Sequencing used PBMCs. All receptors come from a woman aged 45-65 years in good health and CMV-seropositive. Both conserved end residues are part of each CDR3. D genes are given only for firm matches. Clone size is stated in some rows and not others, as once, few, many or a class when expanded.

d_gene,abundance,j_gene,v_gene,len,CDR3aa,CDR3nt
NA,NA,TRBJ2-2,TRBV5-4,14,CASTTTGNTGELFF,TGTGCCAGCACCACGACTGGGAACACCGGGGAGCTGTTTTTT
NA,NA,TRBJ2-2,TRBV28,16,CASSLFTGGDTGELFF,TGTGCCAGCAGTTTATTCACCGGCGGGGACACCGGGGAGCTGTTTTTT
TRBD1,NA,TRBJ2-2,TRBV19,15,CASSISLQGIGELFF,TGTGCCAGTAGTATATCTCTACAGGGGATCGGGGAGCTGTTTTTT
TRBD2,NA,TRBJ2-7,TRBV7-2,18,CASSRLVTISSGGDEQYF,TGTGCCAGCAGCCGCCTTGTTACCATATCTAGCGGGGGCGACGAGCAGTACTTC
TRBD1,NA,TRBJ2-5,TRBV7-9,14,CASSSLGQGETQYF,TGTGCCAGCAGCTCCCTGGGACAGGGAGAGACCCAGTACTTC
NA,few,TRBJ2-5,TRBV11-2,15,CASSSGQGIQETQYF,TGTGCCAGCAGCTCAGGTCAGGGCATCCAAGAGACCCAGTACTTC
TRBD1,NA,TRBJ2-1,TRBV6-6,13,CASSYDDGQGEFF,TGTGCCAGCAGTTACGACGACGGACAGGGCGAGTTCTTC
NA,NA,TRBJ1-3,TRBV12-5,13,CASGFVGGNTIYF,TGTGCTAGTGGTTTCGTCGGTGGAAACACCATATATTTT
TRBD1,NA,TRBJ1-6,TRBV30,12,CACDRDNSPLHF,TGTGCCTGTGACAGGGACAATTCACCCCTCCACTTT
NA,once,TRBJ2-2,TRBV25-1,14,CASSDRENTGELFF,TGTGCCAGCAGTGATAGAGAGAACACCGGGGAGCTGTTTTTT
TRBD1,once,TRBJ2-7,TRBV27,15,CASSYGPTGSLEQYF,TGTGCCAGCAGCTACGGTCCGACAGGGAGTCTCGAGCAGTACTTC
NA,once,TRBJ1-6,TRBV5-8,16,CASSLAGQLGNSPLHF,TGTGCCAGCAGCTTGGCGGGACAACTGGGTAATTCACCCCTCCACTTT
NA,NA,TRBJ2-7,TRBV7-8,17,CASSLAPVGLRGYEQYF,TGTGCCAGCAGCTTAGCGCCTGTAGGGTTGCGAGGGTACGAGCAGTACTTC
TRBD1,NA,TRBJ2-1,TRBV7-9,14,CASSVGQGSDEQFF,TGTGCCAGCAGCGTCGGACAGGGGTCGGATGAGCAGTTCTTC
NA,NA,TRBJ2-7,TRBV2,14,CASMGQGRGPEQYF,TGTGCCAGCATGGGTCAAGGCAGGGGACCCGAGCAGTACTTC
TRBD1,NA,TRBJ1-1,TRBV30,12,CAWTRDSNEAFF,TGTGCCTGGACCCGGGACAGTAATGAAGCTTTCTTT
TRBD2,NA,TRBJ2-7,TRBV5-1,15,CASSWTSGGPSEQYF,TGCGCCAGCAGCTGGACGTCGGGGGGGCCTTCCGAGCAGTACTTC
NA,NA,TRBJ1-6,TRBV9,15,CASSVGVTPNLPLHF,TGTGCCAGCAGCGTAGGGGTGACACCAAATTTACCCCTCCACTTT
TRBD2,NA,TRBJ2-5,TRBV29-1,18,CSVGLAGGSEMYQETQYF,TGCAGCGTTGGCTTAGCGGGGGGGAGTGAAATGTACCAAGAGACCCAGTACTTC
TRBD1,NA,TRBJ2-7,TRBV6-1,13,CASSVGTANEQYF,TGTGCCAGCAGTGTCGGGACAGCCAACGAGCAGTACTTC
NA,NA,TRBJ2-2,TRBV6-6,11,CASGGVGELFF,TGTGCCAGTGGGGGCGTCGGGGAGCTGTTTTTT
TRBD2,NA,TRBJ2-1,TRBV9,16,CASSVGASGTYNEQFF,TGTGCCAGCAGCGTAGGGGCTAGCGGTACCTACAATGAGCAGTTCTTC